This TCR beta chain was sequenced for a study of blood T cell repertoires in COVID-19. Study summary: The study drew acute and convalescent COVID-19 samples from the United States, Italy and Spain. The cDNA or gDNA used as material had been derived from T cells, B-cell-depleted T cells, or PBMCs.

Original processing methods: Estimation of nucleated cell counts relied on the amplification of reference gene primers. Method: immunoSEQ multiplex PCR; TCRdb's copy keeps in-frame clones and lacks some. D and trimming were read from the DNA, whereas the V and J calls and clone size are those reported in that table. The sample carries some 250,000 clones, roughly 82% recorded once. Germline CDR1 is MNHEY and CDR2 is SVGAGI. Trimming stripped 10 bases from V and 5 bases from J, with 14 bases between. The length of the CDR3 is 12 residues. This TCR was sampled from a man of 80 years or more with acute or convalescent COVID-19. The gene calls are TRBV6-5 and TRBJ2-5, with no clear D. The sample taken for sequencing was peripheral blood. CDR3 sequence reads: CATTRLGETQYF. The CDR3 nucleotides are TGTGCCACGACAAGGCTTGGGGAGACCCAGTACTTC.